The 8 T cell receptor beta chains given below trace back to one sample, sequenced in a study of early T cells in non-severe SARS-CoV-2 infection. One entry per CDR3 protein, called by TCRdb with MiXCR from the 5' RACE reads. The top ten hold 10% to 13% of the sample, which has tens of thousands of distinct CDR3 sequences, approximately 13% seen once. Sequenced: whole blood. The receptors shown here come from an adult who was a healthcare worker with PCR-confirmed SARS-CoV-2 infection or an uninfected control (not recorded which).

The sample holds many counts of this clonotype. The rearrangement links TRBV6-1 to TRBJ1-1; TRBD1 agrees at 11 bases. The V gene's germline CDR1 is MNHNS and CDR2 SASEGT. V trimming: 5 bases; J trimming: 5 bases; junction bases outside the gene matches: 10. This CDR3 is 16 amino acids long. Here the CDR3 DNA reads TGTGCCAGCAGTCTGACGGACAGGGGGCGAGGGACTGAAGCTTTCTTT. Its protein is CASSLTDRGRGTEAFF.

This clonotype was seen more than once but under ten times. V gene TRBV28 combines with J gene TRBJ1-5, with TRBD1 matching 7 bases. The trim removed 4 bases at V and 4 bases at J, leaving 7 bases unmatched. In germline, CDR1 is MDHEN, CDR2 SYDVKM. The length of the CDR3 is 15 residues. CDR3 region: CASSYQTGFNQPQHF. The CDR3 DNA reads TGTGCCAGCAGTTACCAGACAGGGTTTAATCAGCCCCAGCATTTT.

This chain connects TRBV20-1 to TRBJ2-7; TRBD2 might be the D (5 bases). Germline loops: CDR1 DFQATT, CDR2 SNEGSKA (reference sequence). V gave up 0 bases and J gave up 3 bases, with 9 bases separating them. The length of the CDR3 is 13 residues. The DNA for the CDR3 is TGCAGTGCTAGAGATGGAGGCCGCTACGAGCAGTACTTC. Its protein product is CSARDGGRYEQYF.

This clonotype has at least ten counts. This sequence joins TRBV6-5 and TRBJ1-2, with D possibly matching TRBD1 (5 bases). The CDR3 runs 16 residues. V gave up 0 bases and J gave up 7 bases, with 18 bases separating them. Germline V gene lookup returns CDR1 MNHEY and CDR2 SVGAGI. CDR3 DNA: TGTGCCAGCAGTTACTCGAGTATCGGCAGGGTATTTGGCTACACCTTC. Its translation: CASSYSSIGRVFGYTF.

This clonotype appeared many times. This chain links TRBV28 with TRBJ1-5; D uncertain. CDR1 is MDHEN and CDR2 is SYDVKM in the germline V gene. The CDR3 runs 11 residues. The V end lost 4 bases, the J end lost 6 bases, and 4 bases lay between the germline ends. The chain's CDR3 is CASSSRQPQHF. The CDR3 DNA reads TGTGCCAGCAGTTCCCGTCAGCCCCAGCATTTT.

The chain has TRBV7-2 and TRBJ1-5; D unclear. The CDR3 has 12 amino acids. Deletions cut 3 bases from V and 9 bases from J, with 9 bases between. In germline, CDR1 is SGHTA, CDR2 FQGNSA. The CDR3 nucleotides are TGTGCCAGCAGCTTTTTGGACCGGCCCCAGCATTTT. Amino acids: CASSFLDRPQHF. The whole variable domain, remainder taken from reference TRBV7-2 and TRBJ1-5, is GAGVSQSPSNKVTEKGKDVELRCDPISGHTALYWYRQSLGQGLEFLIYFQGNSAPDKSGLPSDRFSAERTGGSVSTLTIQRTQQEDSAVYLCASSFLDRPQHFGDGTRLSIL.

This clonotype was observed many times. The chain combines TRBV28 with TRBJ1-6, with TRBD1 identical over 8 bases. The V gene's germline CDR1 is MDHEN and CDR2 SYDVKM. The CDR3 has 16 residues. The trim removed 3 bases at V and 7 bases at J, leaving 8 bases unmatched. The CDR3 DNA reads TGTGCCAGCAGTTTTCAGGGGGCATCGGTCAATTCACCCCTCCACTTT. It codes for CASSFQGASVNSPLHF.

This clonotype was detected ten times or more. The chain has TRBV7-9 and TRBJ1-6; 7 bases fit TRBD1. Germline CDR1 and CDR2: SEHNR and FQNEAQ (reference sequence). The CDR3 sequence is 14 residues long. Trimming took 2 bases from V and 7 from J; bases not matched to a gene: 2. Written as DNA, the CDR3 is TGTGCCAGCAGCTTACAGGGGGGGAATTCACCCCTCCACTTT. Encoded protein: CASSLQGGNSPLHF.